The source of this T cell receptor beta chain is a study of T cell responses to AZD1222 COVID-19 vaccine (dated by TCRdb to 2020 to 2022). For the wider study: Because spike-specific TCR depth and breadth did not differ between the two schedules, AZD1222 recipients who got a second dose at roughly 4 weeks were pooled with those who got a second dose at roughly 12 weeks. A total of 230 to 250 trial participants underwent TCR sequencing, of whom 200 to 220 had received two doses of AZD1222 and some 26 had received two doses of the MenACWY control vaccine. Trial participants were enrolled by age into 18-55, 56-69 and 70-plus year subgroups, with 148, 28 and 57 TCR-sequenced participants respectively.

Of note for this clone: This clone's antigen is unknown. The record has no base qualities; no much larger clone is one base away.

In the paper's terms, the time point label means: baseline before first vaccination. The vaccinee samples were drawn from two UK trials, COV001 and COV002, one of which was a single-blind randomized controlled phase 2/3 trial testing AZD1222 (ChAdOx1 nCoV-19) in healthy adults. Trial participant PBMC samples were collected at day 0 and day 28 after the second dose for TCRbeta chain sequencing. Overall results and qualifications from the work: In the small 56-69-year group, the increase in depth fell short of significance, most likely because of low power. Conclusions about previously exposed vaccinees are limited because only six or seven AZD1222 recipients were SARS-CoV-2 seropositive at baseline. The vaccine-associated CD4 TCRs covered the entire spike protein, and the dominant responses fell in regions 160-218 and 743-854. Most participants were white British and females outnumbered males, and the authors suggested that clonal diversity may have been underestimated. Nearly half of unique spike-specific TCRs reportedly recognized epitopes outside regions mutated in the B.1.351 and B.1.1.7 variants. After two AZD1222 doses, both the breadth and the depth of spike-specific TCRs were significantly higher than at day 0 and than in MenACWY recipients. No day 14 peak-response samples were available, so repertoires were characterized only after the peak T cell response.

The CDR3 regions of human TCRbeta chains were analyzed by immunosequencing. On the study's bioinformatics: Repertoire TCRs were checked for matches against a reference library of SARS-CoV-2-specific TCRs that had been generated using the MIRA antigen-specificity platform. Breadth was defined as the fraction of unique TCRs that were SARS-CoV-2-associated. Depth was defined as the fraction of total T cells that were SARS-CoV-2-associated. Using the MIRA data, each spike-specific TCR was mapped to the spike region that the TCR reacts to and placed in a CD4 or CD8 class. Log10-transformed breadth and depth values were compared by one-way ANOVA with Sidak's multiple comparisons tests. TCRdb carries this immuneACCESS record with in-frame sequences only. Its versions omit some clonotypes, under half of them owing to an unresolved V gene in the studies checked, with the rest unexplained. The D gene and trimming were derived from the DNA, and the V and J assignments and clone size from that table. The sample table records approximately 120,000 clones; roughly nine tenths of these occur just once. The top ten clones comprise around a quarter of the sample.

The starting material was peripheral blood, obtained on day 0 of AZD1222 vaccination. This clonotype was sampled from an adult in good health.

Here is the DNA: TGTGCCAGCAGGCGAACAGGGGGCACTGAAGCTTTCTTT. This yields the protein CASRRTGGTEAFF. In this chain, TRBV7-9 is recombined with TRBJ1-1; 8 central nucleotides agree with TRBD1. V is cut back by 6 bases and J by 4 bases, with 4 bases in the junction unmatched. The CDR3 measures 13 amino acids from cysteine to phenylalanine. Left in the record is the CDR3 DNA by itself, 39 bases read in frame from the first base. CDR1 and CDR2 are read off the germline V gene (reference sequence) as SEHNR and FQNEAQ. Extended through the reference TRBV7-9 and TRBJ1-1 proteins, this CDR3 yields the full variable domain: DTGVSQNPRHKITKRGQNVTFRCDPISEHNRLYWYRQTLGQGPEFLTYFQNEAQLEKSRLLSDRFSAERPKGSFSTLEIQRTEQGDSAMYLCASRRTGGTEAFFGQGTRLTVV.